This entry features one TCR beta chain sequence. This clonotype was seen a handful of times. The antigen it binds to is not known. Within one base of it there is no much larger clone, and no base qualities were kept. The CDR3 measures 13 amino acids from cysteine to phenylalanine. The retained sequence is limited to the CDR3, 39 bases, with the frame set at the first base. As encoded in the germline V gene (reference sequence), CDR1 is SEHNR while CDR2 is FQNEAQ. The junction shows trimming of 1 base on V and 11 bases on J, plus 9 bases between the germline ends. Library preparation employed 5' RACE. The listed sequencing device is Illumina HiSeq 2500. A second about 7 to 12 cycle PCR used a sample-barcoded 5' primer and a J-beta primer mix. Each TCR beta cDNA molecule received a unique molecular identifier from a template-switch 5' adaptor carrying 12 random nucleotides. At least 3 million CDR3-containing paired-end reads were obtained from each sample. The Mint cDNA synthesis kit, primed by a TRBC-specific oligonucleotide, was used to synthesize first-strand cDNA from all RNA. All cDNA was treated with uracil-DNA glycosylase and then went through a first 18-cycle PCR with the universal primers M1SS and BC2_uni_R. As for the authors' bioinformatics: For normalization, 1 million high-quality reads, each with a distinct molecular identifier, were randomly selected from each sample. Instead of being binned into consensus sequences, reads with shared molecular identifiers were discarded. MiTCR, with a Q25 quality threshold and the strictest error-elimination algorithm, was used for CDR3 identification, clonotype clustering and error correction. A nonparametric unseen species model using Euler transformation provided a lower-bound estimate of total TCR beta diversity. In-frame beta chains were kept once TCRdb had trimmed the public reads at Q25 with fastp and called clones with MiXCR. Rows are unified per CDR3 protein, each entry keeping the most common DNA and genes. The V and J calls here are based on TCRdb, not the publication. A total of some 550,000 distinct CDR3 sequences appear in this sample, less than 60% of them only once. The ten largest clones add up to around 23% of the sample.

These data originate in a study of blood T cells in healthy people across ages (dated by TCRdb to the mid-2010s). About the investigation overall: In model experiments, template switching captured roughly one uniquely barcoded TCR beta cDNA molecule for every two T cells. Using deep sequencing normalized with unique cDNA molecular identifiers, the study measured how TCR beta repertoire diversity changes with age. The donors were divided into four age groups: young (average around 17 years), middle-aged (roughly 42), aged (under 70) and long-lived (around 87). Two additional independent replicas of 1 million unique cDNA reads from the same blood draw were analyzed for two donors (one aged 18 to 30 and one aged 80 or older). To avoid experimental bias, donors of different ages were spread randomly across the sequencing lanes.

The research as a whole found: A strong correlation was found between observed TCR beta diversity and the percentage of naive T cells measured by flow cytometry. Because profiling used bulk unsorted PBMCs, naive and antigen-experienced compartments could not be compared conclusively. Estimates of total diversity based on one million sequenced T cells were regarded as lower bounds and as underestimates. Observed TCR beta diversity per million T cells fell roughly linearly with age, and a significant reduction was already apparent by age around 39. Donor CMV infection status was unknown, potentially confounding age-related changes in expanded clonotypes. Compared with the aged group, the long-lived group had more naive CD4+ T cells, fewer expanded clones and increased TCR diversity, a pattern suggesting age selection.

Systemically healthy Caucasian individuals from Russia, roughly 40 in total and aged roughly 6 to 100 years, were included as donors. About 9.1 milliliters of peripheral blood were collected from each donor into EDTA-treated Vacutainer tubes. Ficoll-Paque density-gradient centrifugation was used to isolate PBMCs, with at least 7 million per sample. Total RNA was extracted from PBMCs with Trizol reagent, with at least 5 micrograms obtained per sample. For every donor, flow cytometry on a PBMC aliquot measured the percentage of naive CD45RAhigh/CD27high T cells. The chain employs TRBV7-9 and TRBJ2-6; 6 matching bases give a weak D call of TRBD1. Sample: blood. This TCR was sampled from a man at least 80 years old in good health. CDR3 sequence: CASSLEQGHVLTF. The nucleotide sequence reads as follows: TGTGCCAGCAGCTTAGAACAGGGACACGTCCTGACTTTC.